This T cell receptor (beta chain) stems from a study of post-analysis software for immune sequencing data. Study summary: The cohort encompassed relapsing-remitting, secondary progressive and progressive-relapsing multiple sclerosis disease courses. General study findings and limits: Samples sharing a preparation batch grouped tightly together when assessed by F measure. The study found significantly lower normalized Chao1 diversity in multiple sclerosis patients than in controls. Patients carried five TRBV segments more frequently than controls did, and TRBV5-6, TRBV5-1 and TRBV20-1 were among them.

Note on this clonotype: No antigen is known for it.

This CDR3 contains 14 residues. CDR1 is SNHLY and CDR2 is FYNNEI in the germline V gene. V was shortened by 2 bases and J by 0 bases, with 7 bases between the two germline ends. cDNA libraries of TCR beta carried unique molecular identifiers. A population of roughly 0.85 to 11 million T cells gave rise to around 530,000 cDNA molecules. From the PCR reads, TCRdb called clonotypes with MiXCR, one entry per CDR3 protein. The sample has about 200,000 distinct CDR3 sequences, 25% to 35% seen once. This clonotype originated in a girl under 18 with multiple sclerosis. The source material was blood. J is TRBJ1-1 and V is TRBV2; D ambiguous. Here the CDR3 DNA reads TGTGCCAGCAGTGAAAGGGCTTTGAACACTGAAGCTTTCTTT. This sequence encodes CASSERALNTEAFF.